This T cell receptor beta chain was identified during a study of shared clonotypes between healthy human individuals. Sequencing used immunoSEQ multiplex PCR; TCRdb keeps in-frame clones, though not all of them. The table has roughly 200,000 clones, roughly 70% seen once. Germline V CDR1 and CDR2: MNHEY, SVGAGI. The ends were cut back, 5 bases at V and 0 bases at J, with 11 bases in the middle. The CDR3 sequence is 14 residues long. The clonotype comes from a man in his thirties or forties in good health. The gene calls are TRBV6-5 and TRBJ2-7; no definite D call. The source material was memory CD4+ T cells sorted from blood. The subset was: CD45RA-negative fraction. CDR3 nucleotide sequence: TGTGCCAGCAGTACCGACGTAAGCTCCTACGAGCAGTACTTC. It translates to CASSTDVSSYEQYF.